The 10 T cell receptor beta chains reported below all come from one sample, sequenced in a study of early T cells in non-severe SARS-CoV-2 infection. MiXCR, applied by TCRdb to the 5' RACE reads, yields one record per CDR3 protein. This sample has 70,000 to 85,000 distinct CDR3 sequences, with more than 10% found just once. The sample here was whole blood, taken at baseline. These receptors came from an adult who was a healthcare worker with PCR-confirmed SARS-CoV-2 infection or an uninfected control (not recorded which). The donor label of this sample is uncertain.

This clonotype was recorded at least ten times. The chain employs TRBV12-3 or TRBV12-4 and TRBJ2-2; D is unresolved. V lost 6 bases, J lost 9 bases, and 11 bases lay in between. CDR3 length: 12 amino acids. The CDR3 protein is CASSRFNWELFF. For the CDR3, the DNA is TGTGCCAGCAGCCGCTTTAATTGGGAGCTGTTTTTT.

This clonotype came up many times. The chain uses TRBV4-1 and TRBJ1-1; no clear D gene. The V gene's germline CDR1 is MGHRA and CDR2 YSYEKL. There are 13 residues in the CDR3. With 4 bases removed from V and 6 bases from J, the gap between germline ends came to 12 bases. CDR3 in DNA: TGCGCCAGCAGCCTCGTCGGTGGCGCTGAAGCTTTCTTT. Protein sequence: CASSLVGGAEAFF.

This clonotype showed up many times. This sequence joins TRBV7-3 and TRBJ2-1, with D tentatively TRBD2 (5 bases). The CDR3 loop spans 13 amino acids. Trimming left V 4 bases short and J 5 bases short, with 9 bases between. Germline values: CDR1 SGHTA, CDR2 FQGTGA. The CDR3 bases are TGTGCCAGCAGCTCGGCGAGGGACAATGAGCAGTTCTTC. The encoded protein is CASSSARDNEQFF.

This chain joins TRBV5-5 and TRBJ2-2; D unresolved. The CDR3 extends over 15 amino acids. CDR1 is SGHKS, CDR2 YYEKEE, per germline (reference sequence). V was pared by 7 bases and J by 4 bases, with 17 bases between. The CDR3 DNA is TGTGCCAGCCTCCTTCCCATGGCAGCCACCGGGGAGCTGTTTTTT. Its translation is CASLLPMAATGELFF.

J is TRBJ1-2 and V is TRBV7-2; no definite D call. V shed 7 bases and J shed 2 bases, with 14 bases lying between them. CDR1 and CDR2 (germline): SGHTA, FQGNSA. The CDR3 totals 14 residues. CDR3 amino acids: CASTLQRLNYGYTF. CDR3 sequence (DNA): TGTGCCAGCACCCTACAGAGATTAAACTATGGCTACACCTTC. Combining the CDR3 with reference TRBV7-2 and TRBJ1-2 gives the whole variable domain GAGVSQSPSNKVTEKGKDVELRCDPISGHTALYWYRQSLGQGLEFLIYFQGNSAPDKSGLPSDRFSAERTGGSVSTLTIQRTQQEDSAVYLCASTLQRLNYGYTFGSGTRLTVV.

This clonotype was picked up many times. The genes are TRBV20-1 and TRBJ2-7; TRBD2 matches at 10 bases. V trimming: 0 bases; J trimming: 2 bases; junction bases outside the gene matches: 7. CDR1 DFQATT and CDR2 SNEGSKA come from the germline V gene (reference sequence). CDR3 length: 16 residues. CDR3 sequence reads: CSARDSRTSGAYEQYF. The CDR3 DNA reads TGCAGTGCTAGAGATAGTCGGACTAGCGGCGCCTACGAGCAGTACTTC.

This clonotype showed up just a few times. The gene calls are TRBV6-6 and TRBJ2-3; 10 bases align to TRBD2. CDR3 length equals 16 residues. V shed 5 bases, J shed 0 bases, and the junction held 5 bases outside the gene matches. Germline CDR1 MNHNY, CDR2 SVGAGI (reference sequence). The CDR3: CASSGRTSGSTDTQYF. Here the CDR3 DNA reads TGTGCCAGCAGTGGCCGGACTAGCGGCAGCACAGATACGCAGTATTTT.

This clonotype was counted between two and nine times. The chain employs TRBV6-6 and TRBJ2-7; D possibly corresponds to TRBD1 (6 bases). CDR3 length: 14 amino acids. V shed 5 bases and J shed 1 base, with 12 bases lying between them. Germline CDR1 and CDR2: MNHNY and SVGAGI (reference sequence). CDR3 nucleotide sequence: TGTGCCAGCAGTACCACAGGGAATTCCTACGAGCAGTACTTC. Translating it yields CASSTTGNSYEQYF.

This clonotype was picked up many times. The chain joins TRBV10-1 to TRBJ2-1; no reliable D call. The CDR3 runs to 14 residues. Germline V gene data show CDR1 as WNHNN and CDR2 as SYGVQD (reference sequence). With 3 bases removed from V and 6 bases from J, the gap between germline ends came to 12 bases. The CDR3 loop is CASSEALVRNEQFF. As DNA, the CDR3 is TGCGCCAGCAGTGAAGCCCTCGTGCGCAATGAGCAGTTCTTC.

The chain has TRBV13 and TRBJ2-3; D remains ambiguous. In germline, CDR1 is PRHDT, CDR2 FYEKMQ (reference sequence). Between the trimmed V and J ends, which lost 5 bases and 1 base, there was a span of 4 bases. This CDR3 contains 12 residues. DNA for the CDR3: TGTGCCAGCAGCGACCGCACAGATACGCAGTATTTT. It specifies CASSDRTDTQYF.